The entry below gives a single TCR beta chain sequence along with its context. Its cognate antigen is unknown. This may arise from a read error, as a much more abundant clone is one base away. This sample's RNA came from whole unsorted tissue. The sample belongs to a study of tumor and adjacent non-tumor tissue in lung cancer. Three rounds of nested PCR, following a modified ARM-PCR protocol, produced the TCRbeta library. TCRdb re-called the multiplex PCR reads through MiXCR, storing one row per CDR3 protein. The repertoire includes about 93,000 distinct CDR3 sequences, about 70% of them detected once, and 18% sits in the top ten. Study-wide findings and caveats: Tumor tissue had significantly higher TCR diversity than normal lung. Top 100 clones took a larger repertoire share in normal lung.

This clonotype was sampled from a man aged 60 to 69 with non-small cell lung cancer. What was sequenced was lung tumor tissue.

CDR3: CATSETWGDPGEAFF. In DNA, the CDR3 is TGTGCCACCAGCGAAACATGGGGCGACCCCGGTGAAGCTTTCTTT. V usage is TRBV15 and J usage is TRBJ1-1; TRBD1 is a possible D gene (5 bases). The ends were cut back, 5 bases at V and 7 bases at J, with 20 bases in the middle. In germline, CDR1 is LNHNV, CDR2 YYDKDF (reference sequence). The length of the CDR3 is 15 residues. The full variable domain, in which reference TRBV15 and TRBJ1-1 provide the parts outside the CDR3, is DAMVIQNPRYQVTQFGKPVTLSCSQTLNHNVMYWYQQKSSQAPKLLFHYYDKDFNNEADTPDNFQSRRPNTSFCFLDIRSPGLGDTAMYLCATSETWGDPGEAFFGQGTRLTVV.